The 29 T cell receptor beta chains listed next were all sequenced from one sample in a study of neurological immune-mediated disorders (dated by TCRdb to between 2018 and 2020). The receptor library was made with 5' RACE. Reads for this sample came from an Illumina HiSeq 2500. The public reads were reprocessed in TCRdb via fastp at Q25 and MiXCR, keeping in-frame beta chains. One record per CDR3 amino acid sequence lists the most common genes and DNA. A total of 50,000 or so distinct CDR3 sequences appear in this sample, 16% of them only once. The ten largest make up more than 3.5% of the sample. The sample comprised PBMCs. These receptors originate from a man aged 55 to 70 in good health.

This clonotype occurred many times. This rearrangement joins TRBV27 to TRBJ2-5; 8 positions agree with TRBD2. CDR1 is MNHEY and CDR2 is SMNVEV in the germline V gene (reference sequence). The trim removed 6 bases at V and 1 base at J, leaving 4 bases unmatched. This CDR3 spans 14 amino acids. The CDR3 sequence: CASRQLAAQETQYF. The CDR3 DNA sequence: TGTGCCAGCAGACAACTAGCGGCCCAAGAGACCCAGTACTTC.

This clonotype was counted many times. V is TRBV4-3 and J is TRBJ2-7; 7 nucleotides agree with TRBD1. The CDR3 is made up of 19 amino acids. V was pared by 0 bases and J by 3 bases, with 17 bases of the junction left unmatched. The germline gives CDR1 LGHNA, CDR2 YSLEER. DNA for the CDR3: TGCGCCAGCAGCCAAGAGGGCCGACAGGGCTATTACGCCCACTACGAGCAGTACTTC. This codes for CASSQEGRQGYYAHYEQYF.

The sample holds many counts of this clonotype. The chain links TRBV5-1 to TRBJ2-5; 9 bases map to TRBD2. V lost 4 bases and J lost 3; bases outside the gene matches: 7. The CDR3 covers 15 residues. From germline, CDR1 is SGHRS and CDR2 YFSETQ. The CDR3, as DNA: TGCGCCAGCAGCCTCTTTGGCGGGAGGGAAGAGACCCAGTACTTC. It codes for CASSLFGGREETQYF.

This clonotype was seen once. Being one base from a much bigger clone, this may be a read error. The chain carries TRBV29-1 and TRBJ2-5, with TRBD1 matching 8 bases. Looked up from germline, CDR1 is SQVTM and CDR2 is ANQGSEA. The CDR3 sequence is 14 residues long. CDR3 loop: CIARTGSGQETQYF. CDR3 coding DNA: TGCATCGCCCGGACAGGGAGTGGCCAAGAGACCCAGTACTTC.

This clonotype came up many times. In DNA form, the CDR3 reads TGTGCCACCAGCAGAGAGGGTACAGCCAAAAACATTCAGTACTTC. Amino acid sequence: CATSREGTAKNIQYF. The chain links TRBV15 to TRBJ2-4; no clear D gene. V lost 0 bases and J 0 bases, leaving 6 bases between the germline ends. This CDR3 is 15 amino acids long. Germline CDR1 reads LNHNV; CDR2 reads YYDKDF (reference sequence).

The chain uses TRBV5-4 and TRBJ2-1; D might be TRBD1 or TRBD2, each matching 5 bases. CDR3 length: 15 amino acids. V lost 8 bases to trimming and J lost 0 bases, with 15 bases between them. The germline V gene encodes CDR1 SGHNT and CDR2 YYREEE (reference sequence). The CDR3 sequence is CARSLEGSSYNEQFF. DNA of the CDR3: TGTGCCAGAAGTTTAGAGGGGAGCTCCTACAATGAGCAGTTCTTC.

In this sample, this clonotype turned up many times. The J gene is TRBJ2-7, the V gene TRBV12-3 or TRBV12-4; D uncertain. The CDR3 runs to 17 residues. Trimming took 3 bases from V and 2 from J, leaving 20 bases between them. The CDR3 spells CASSFQYRLDGPYEQYF. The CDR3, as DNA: TGTGCCAGCAGTTTCCAGTACCGATTGGACGGACCCTACGAGCAGTACTTC.

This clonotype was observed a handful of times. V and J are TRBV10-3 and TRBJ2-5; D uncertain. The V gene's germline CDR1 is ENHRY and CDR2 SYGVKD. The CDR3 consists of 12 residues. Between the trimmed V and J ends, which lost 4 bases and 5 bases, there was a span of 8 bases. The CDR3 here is CAISVGEETQYF. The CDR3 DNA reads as TGTGCCATCAGTGTGGGTGAGGAGACCCAGTACTTC.

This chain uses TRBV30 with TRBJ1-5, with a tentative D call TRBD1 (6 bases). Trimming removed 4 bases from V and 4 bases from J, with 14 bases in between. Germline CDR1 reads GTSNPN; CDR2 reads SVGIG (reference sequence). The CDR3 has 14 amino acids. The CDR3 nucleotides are TGTGCCTGGAAGAAACAGGGTCAAAATCAGCCCCAGCATTTT. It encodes CAWKKQGQNQPQHF.

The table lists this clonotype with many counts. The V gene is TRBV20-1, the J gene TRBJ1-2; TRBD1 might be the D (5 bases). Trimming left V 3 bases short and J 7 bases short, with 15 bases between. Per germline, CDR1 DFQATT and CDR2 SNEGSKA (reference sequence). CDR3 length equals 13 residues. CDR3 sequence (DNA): TGCAGTGCTAGGCCCCCAGGGAGTAGTGGCTACACCTTC. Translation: CSARPPGSSGYTF.

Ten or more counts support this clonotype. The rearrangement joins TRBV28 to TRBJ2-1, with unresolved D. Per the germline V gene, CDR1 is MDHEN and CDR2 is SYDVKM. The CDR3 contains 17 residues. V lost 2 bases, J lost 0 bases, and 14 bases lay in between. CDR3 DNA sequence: TGTGCCAGCAGTTTACCTTCCAACTTCGGCTCCTACAATGAGCAGTTCTTC. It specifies CASSLPSNFGSYNEQFF.

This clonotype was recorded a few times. CDR3 nucleotides: TGTGCCAGCAGTTACGGAACGGGAGGACACACCGGGGAGCTGTTTTTT. The encoded protein is CASSYGTGGHTGELFF. The rearrangement joins TRBV6-2 or TRBV6-3 to TRBJ2-2; 7 bases fit TRBD2. In germline, CDR1 is MNHEY, CDR2 SVGEGT. After removal of 2 bases from V and 3 bases from J, the junction contained 6 bases not matched to a gene. This CDR3 is 16 amino acids long.

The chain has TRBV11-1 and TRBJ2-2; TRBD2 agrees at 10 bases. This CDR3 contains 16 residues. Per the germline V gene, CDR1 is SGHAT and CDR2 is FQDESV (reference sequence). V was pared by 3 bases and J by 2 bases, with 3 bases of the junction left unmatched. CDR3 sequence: CASSLGLAINTGELFF. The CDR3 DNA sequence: TGTGCCAGCAGCTTGGGACTAGCGATAAACACCGGGGAGCTGTTTTTT.

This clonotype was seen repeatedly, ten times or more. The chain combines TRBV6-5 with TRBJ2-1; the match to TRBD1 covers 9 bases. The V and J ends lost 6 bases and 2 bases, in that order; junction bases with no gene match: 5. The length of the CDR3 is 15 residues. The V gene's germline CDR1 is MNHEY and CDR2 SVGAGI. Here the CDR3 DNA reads TGTGCCAGCAGCCCTACAGGGGGCCCCTACAATGAGCAGTTCTTC. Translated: CASSPTGGPYNEQFF.

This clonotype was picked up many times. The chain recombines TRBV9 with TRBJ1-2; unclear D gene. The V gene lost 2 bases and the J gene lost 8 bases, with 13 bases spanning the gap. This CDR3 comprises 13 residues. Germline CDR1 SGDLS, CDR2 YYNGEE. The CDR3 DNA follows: TGTGCCAGCAGCGTGGCCCCGCTAAGGGGCTACACCTTC. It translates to CASSVAPLRGYTF. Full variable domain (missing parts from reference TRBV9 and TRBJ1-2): DSGVTQTPKHLITATGQRVTLRCSPRSGDLSVYWYQQSLDQGLQFLIQYYNGEERAKGNILERFSAQQFPDLHSELNLSSLELGDSALYFCASSVAPLRGYTFGSGTRLTVV.

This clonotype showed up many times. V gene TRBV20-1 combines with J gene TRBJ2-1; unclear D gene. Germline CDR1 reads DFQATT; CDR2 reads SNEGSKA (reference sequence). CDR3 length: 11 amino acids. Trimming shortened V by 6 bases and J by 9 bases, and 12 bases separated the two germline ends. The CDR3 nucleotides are TGCAGTGCCCGATGGCGTCGTGAGCAGTTCTTC. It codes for CSARWRREQFF.

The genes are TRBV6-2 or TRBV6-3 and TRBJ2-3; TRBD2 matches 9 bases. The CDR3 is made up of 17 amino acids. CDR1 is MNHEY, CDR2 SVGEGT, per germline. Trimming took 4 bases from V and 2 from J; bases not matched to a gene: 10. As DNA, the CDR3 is TGTGCCAGCAGTTCCCCCTCGACTAGCGGACTCACAGATACGCAGTATTTT. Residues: CASSSPSTSGLTDTQYF.

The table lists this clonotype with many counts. The chain's CDR3 is CASKRGQNTGELFF. In nucleotides, the CDR3 is TGTGCCAGCAAGCGGGGCCAGAACACCGGGGAGCTGTTTTTT. V gene TRBV6-4 combines with J gene TRBJ2-2, with 7 bases matching TRBD2. Trimming at V came to 7 bases and at J to 1 base, leaving 3 bases not matched to a gene. From germline, CDR1 is MRHNA and CDR2 SNTAGT. The CDR3 extends over 14 amino acids.

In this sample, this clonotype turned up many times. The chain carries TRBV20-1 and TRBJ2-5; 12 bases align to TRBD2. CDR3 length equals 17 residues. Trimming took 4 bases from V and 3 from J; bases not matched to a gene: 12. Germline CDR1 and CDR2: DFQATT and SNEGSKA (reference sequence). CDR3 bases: TGCAGTGCTAACCGACTAGCGGGAGCCCTCCGGGAAGAGACCCAGTACTTC. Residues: CSANRLAGALREETQYF.

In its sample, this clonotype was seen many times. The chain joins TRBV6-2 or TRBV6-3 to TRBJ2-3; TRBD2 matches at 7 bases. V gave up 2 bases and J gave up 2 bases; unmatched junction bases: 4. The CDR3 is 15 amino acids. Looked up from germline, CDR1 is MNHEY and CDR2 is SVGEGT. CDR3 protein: CASSYGLAVTDTQYF. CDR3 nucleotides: TGTGCCAGCAGTTACGGGCTAGCGGTCACAGATACGCAGTATTTT.

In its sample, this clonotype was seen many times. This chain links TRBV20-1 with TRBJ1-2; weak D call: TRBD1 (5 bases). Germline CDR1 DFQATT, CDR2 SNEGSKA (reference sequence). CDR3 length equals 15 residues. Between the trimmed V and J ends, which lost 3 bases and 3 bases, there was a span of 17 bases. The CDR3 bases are TGCAGTGCTAGGCCGGTAGGGCTAGGGGACTATGGCTACACCTTC. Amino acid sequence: CSARPVGLGDYGYTF.

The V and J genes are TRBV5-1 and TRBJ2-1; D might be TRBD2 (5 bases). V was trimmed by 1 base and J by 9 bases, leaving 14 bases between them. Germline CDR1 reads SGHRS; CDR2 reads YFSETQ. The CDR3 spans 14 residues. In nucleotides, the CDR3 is TGCGCCAGCAGCTTGACCCCAGAGGGTGCTGAGCAGTTCTTC. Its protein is CASSLTPEGAEQFF.

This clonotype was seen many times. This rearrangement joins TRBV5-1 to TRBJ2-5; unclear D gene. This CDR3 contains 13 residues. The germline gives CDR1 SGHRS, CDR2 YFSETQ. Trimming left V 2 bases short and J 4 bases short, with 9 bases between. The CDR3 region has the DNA TGCGCCAGCAGCTTCAACCCCCGAGAGACCCAGTACTTC. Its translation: CASSFNPRETQYF.

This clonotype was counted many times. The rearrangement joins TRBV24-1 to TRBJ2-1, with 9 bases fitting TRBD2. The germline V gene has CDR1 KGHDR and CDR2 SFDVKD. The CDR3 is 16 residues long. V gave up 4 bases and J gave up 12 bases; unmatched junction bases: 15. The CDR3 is CATSDGTSSSRRGQFF. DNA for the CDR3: TGTGCCACCAGTGACGGGACTAGCAGCAGCAGGAGGGGGCAGTTCTTC.

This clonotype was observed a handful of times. CDR3 sequence (DNA): TGCGCCAGCAGCTTGGGTTTGAGGGCCCCTTCCTACGAGCAGTACTTC. It specifies CASSLGLRAPSYEQYF. J is TRBJ2-7 and V is TRBV5-1; TRBD2 is a possible D gene (5 bases). Trimming pared 0 bases from V and 1 base from J, leaving 14 bases between. The CDR3 is 16 amino acids. The germline CDR1 and CDR2 sequences are SGHRS and YFSETQ.

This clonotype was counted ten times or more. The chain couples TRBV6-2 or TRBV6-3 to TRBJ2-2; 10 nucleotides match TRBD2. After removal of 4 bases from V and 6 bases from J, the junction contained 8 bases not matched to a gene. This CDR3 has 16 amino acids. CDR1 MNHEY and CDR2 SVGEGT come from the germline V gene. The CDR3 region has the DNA TGTGCCAGCAGTTGGGCGACTAGCGGGCGAGCCGGGGAGCTGTTTTTT. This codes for CASSWATSGRAGELFF.

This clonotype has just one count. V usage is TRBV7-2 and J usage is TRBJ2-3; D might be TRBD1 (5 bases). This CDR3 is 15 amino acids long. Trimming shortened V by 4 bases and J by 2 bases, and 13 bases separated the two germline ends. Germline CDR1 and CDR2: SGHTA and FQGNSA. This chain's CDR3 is CASSSLRTNTDTQYF. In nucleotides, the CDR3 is TGTGCCAGCAGCTCTCTGAGGACAAACACAGATACGCAGTATTTT.

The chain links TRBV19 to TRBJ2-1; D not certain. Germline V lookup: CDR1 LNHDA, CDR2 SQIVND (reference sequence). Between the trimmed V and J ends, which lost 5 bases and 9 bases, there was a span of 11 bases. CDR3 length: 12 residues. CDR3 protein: CASSFVLGEQFF. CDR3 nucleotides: TGTGCCAGTAGTTTTGTTTTGGGTGAGCAGTTCTTC.

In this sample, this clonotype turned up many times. CDR3 loop: CASSQAGTGDYEQYF. The CDR3 DNA reads TGTGCCAGCAGCCAAGCCGGGACAGGGGACTACGAGCAGTACTTC. V usage is TRBV4-2 and J usage is TRBJ2-7, with TRBD1 matching 10 bases. Trimming at V came to 1 base and at J to 3 bases, leaving 3 bases not matched to a gene. The CDR3 consists of 15 residues. The V gene's germline CDR1 is LGHNA and CDR2 YNFKEQ.